What follows are 30 T cell receptor beta chains derived from one specimen sequenced in a study. TCRdb processed the 5' RACE reads anew with MiXCR; each CDR3 protein has one entry. The repertoire holds nearly 55,000 distinct CDR3 sequences, with more than 20% as singletons. Sequencing was carried out using tumor-infiltrating naive CD4+ T cells sorted from the breast tumor. Described subset: naive CD4+ T cells, CD4+CD45RA+CD25-. These receptor sequences come from a female donor with breast cancer.

The J gene is TRBJ2-7, the V gene TRBV20-1; D possibly corresponds to TRBD1 (6 bases). The V gene's germline CDR1 is DFQATT and CDR2 SNEGSKA (reference sequence). The CDR3 has 15 residues. With 3 bases removed from V and 3 bases from J, the gap between germline ends came to 18 bases. For the CDR3, the DNA is TGCAGTGCTAGCCGAGCGAGGGGGTCTCTCTACGAGCAGTACTTC. Protein sequence: CSASRARGSLYEQYF.

This clonotype was seen ten or more times. The chain carries TRBV5-1 and TRBJ1-2; no reliable D call. Trimming left V 0 bases short and J 3 bases short, with 9 bases between. Germline V gene lookup returns CDR1 SGHRS and CDR2 YFSETQ. The length of the CDR3 is 14 residues. The CDR3 DNA reads TGCGCCAGCAGCTTGGGCCGGGGATACTATGGCTACACCTTC. Its protein product is CASSLGRGYYGYTF.

The V and J genes are TRBV5-1 and TRBJ1-5; D gene ambiguous. Germline lookup yields CDR1 SGHRS and CDR2 YFSETQ. This CDR3 comprises 11 residues. Trimming removed 2 bases at V and 4 bases at J, with 1 base between. CDR3 loop: CASSFNQPQHF. The CDR3 DNA follows: TGCGCCAGCAGCTTTAATCAGCCCCAGCATTTT.

V usage is TRBV7-2 and J usage is TRBJ1-2, with D possibly being TRBD1 (6 bases). V was cut by 5 bases and J by 8 bases, with 12 bases left in between. This CDR3 region has 12 residues. CDR1 SGHTA and CDR2 FQGNSA come from the germline V gene. CDR3 residues: CASSHYRAGYTF. DNA for the CDR3: TGTGCCAGCAGCCATTACAGGGCCGGCTACACCTTC.

The chain uses TRBV5-1 and TRBJ1-2; possible D gene TRBD1, 5 bases. CDR1 is SGHRS and CDR2 is YFSETQ in the germline V gene. V was shortened by 0 bases and J by 2 bases, with 14 bases between the two germline ends. The CDR3 runs to 16 residues. CDR3 loop: CASSLGTKTLNYGYTF. CDR3 in DNA: TGCGCCAGCAGCTTGGGGACAAAGACACTCAACTATGGCTACACCTTC.

The genes are TRBV7-2 and TRBJ1-4; D not certain. The germline V gene has CDR1 SGHTA and CDR2 FQGNSA. This CDR3 is built from 14 residues. Trimming cost V 4 bases and J 8 bases, with 14 bases left between them. As DNA, the CDR3 is TGTGCCAGCAGCTCCCGCGGGTCGGGAGAAAAACTGTTTTTT. It translates to CASSSRGSGEKLFF.

The rearrangement uses TRBV18 and TRBJ2-3; 7 positions match TRBD2. Germline V lookup: CDR1 KGHSH, CDR2 LQKENI. After removal of 1 base from V and 0 bases from J, the junction contained 4 bases not matched to a gene. This CDR3 has 16 amino acids. CDR3 sequence reads: CASSPLLASSTDTQYF. The CDR3 nucleotides read TGTGCCAGCTCACCACTACTAGCGAGTAGCACAGATACGCAGTATTTT.

The table lists this clonotype with a count of one. The V gene is TRBV6-2 or TRBV6-3, the J gene TRBJ2-7; D tentatively fits TRBD1 or TRBD2 (6 bases each). Trimming took 2 bases from V and 4 from J, leaving 33 bases between them. CDR3 length: 21 residues. Germline CDR1 and CDR2: MNHEY and SVGEGT. The CDR3 coding sequence is TGTGCCAGCAGTTACCGTAGTATCCCCCCTAATAGCGGAGGGGGAGGATACGAGCAGTACTTC. Residues: CASSYRSIPPNSGGGGYEQYF.

The chain has TRBV20-1 and TRBJ2-7; weak D call: TRBD2 (6 bases). Germline values: CDR1 DFQATT, CDR2 SNEGSKA (reference sequence). V lost 2 bases, J lost 2 bases, and 16 bases lay in between. The CDR3 has 15 residues. The CDR3 region is CSARPRETDPYEQYF. The CDR3 DNA is TGCAGTGCTAGACCTCGGGAGACGGATCCCTACGAGCAGTACTTC.

The chain combines TRBV5-1 with TRBJ2-6; D is ambiguous. Germline values: CDR1 SGHRS, CDR2 YFSETQ. The CDR3 has 14 amino acids. Trimming cost V 4 bases and J 0 bases, with 5 bases left between them. This CDR3 is CASSPISGANVLTF. CDR3 nucleotides: TGCGCCAGCAGCCCGATCTCTGGGGCCAACGTCCTGACTTTC.

The chain couples TRBV5-1 to TRBJ2-6; no firm D call. The CDR3 runs to 17 residues. Germline values: CDR1 SGHRS, CDR2 YFSETQ. V was shortened by 1 base and J by 0 bases, with 11 bases between the two germline ends. The CDR3 coding sequence is TGCGCCAGCAGCTTGCAAGGGCTTAGCTCTGGGGCCAACGTCCTGACTTTC. It yields the protein CASSLQGLSSGANVLTF.

This clonotype has a handful of counts. The CDR3 region is CASSRLAGKMSTDTQYF. The CDR3 nucleotides read TGCGCCAGCAGCCGACTAGCGGGTAAAATGAGCACAGATACGCAGTATTTT. The V call is TRBV4-1, the J call TRBJ2-3, with TRBD2 identical over 10 bases. V shed 4 bases and J 0 bases; nucleotides not matched to a gene: 7. Germline loops: CDR1 MGHRA, CDR2 YSYEKL. The CDR3 contains 17 residues.

This chain joins TRBV10-2 and TRBJ2-1; D remains unclear. The CDR3 is 15 amino acids. Per the germline V gene, CDR1 is WSHSY and CDR2 is SAAADI. V was pared by 6 bases and J by 0 bases, with 12 bases between. CDR3 in amino acids: CASSLTTLSYNEQFF. For the CDR3, the DNA is TGCGCCAGCAGCTTGACCACCCTCTCCTACAATGAGCAGTTCTTC.

The CDR3 sequence: CASSPQGTRSTGELFF. In nucleotides, the CDR3 is TGTGCCAGCAGCCCGCAGGGGACCCGCTCCACCGGGGAGCTGTTTTTT. The chain carries TRBV7-2 and TRBJ2-2, with D possibly being TRBD1 (6 bases). Germline V gene data show CDR1 as SGHTA and CDR2 as FQGNSA. Trimming shortened V by 5 bases and J by 4 bases, and 17 bases separated the two germline ends. The CDR3 covers 16 residues.

This clonotype was counted between two and nine times. In DNA, the CDR3 is TGTGCCACCAGCAGAGATCGACGCGAGCAGTACTTC. Translated: CATSRDRREQYF. The chain recombines TRBV15 with TRBJ2-7; no clear D. The CDR3 has 12 residues. V was cut by 0 bases and J by 6 bases, with 6 bases left in between. The V gene's germline CDR1 is LNHNV and CDR2 YYDKDF (reference sequence).

The chain carries TRBV20-1 and TRBJ1-1; no definite D call. CDR1 and CDR2 (germline): DFQATT, SNEGSKA (reference sequence). The CDR3 totals 13 residues. Between the trimmed V and J ends, which lost 6 bases and 0 bases, there was a span of 11 bases. The chain's CDR3 is CSAKRIVNTEAFF. DNA for the CDR3: TGCAGTGCCAAACGCATCGTGAACACTGAAGCTTTCTTT.

V gene TRBV29-1 combines with J gene TRBJ2-3; D is uncertain. V lost 4 bases, J lost 1 base, and 9 bases lay in between. Germline assignment: CDR1 SQVTM and CDR2 ANQGSEA. CDR3 length equals 13 residues. CDR3 loop: CSVVALGTDTQYF. CDR3 sequence (DNA): TGCAGCGTTGTCGCCCTTGGCACAGATACGCAGTATTTT.

The sample holds a few counts of this clonotype. The J gene is TRBJ2-1, the V gene TRBV2; 10 bases line up with TRBD1. J gave up 0 bases and V 6 bases, and 2 bases lay outside the gene matches. Per germline, CDR1 SNHLY and CDR2 FYNNEI. The CDR3 covers 15 residues. The CDR3 protein is CASRGQGSSYNEQFF. The CDR3 DNA reads TGTGCCAGCAGGGGACAGGGGAGCTCCTACAATGAGCAGTTCTTC.

With respect to this clonotype: The junction does not match germline at one end; this may be a read error. The chain uses TRBV7-2 and TRBJ2-5, with D perhaps assigned TRBD1 or TRBD2 (7 bases each). CDR1 and CDR2 (germline): SGHTA, FQGNSA. The CDR3 is 13 amino acids. The CDR3 DNA sequence: TGTGCCAGCAGCTCAGGGGGGGCGAAGACCCAGTGCTTC. Translating it yields CASSSGGAKTQCF.

This clonotype has at least ten counts. The rearrangement joins TRBV7-2 to TRBJ2-3; D remains ambiguous. Germline V gene data show CDR1 as SGHTA and CDR2 as FQGNSA. The CDR3 is made up of 15 amino acids. Trimming left V 5 bases short and J 0 bases short, with 12 bases between. The CDR3: CASSRAYLSTDTQYF. The CDR3 nucleotides read TGTGCCAGCAGCCGAGCATACCTTAGCACAGATACGCAGTATTTT. Full variable domain (rest looked up from reference TRBV7-2 and TRBJ2-3): GAGVSQSPSNKVTEKGKDVELRCDPISGHTALYWYRQSLGQGLEFLIYFQGNSAPDKSGLPSDRFSAERTGGSVSTLTIQRTQQEDSAVYLCASSRAYLSTDTQYFGPGTRLTVL.

The J gene is TRBJ2-1, the V gene TRBV5-1, with a possible D match to TRBD2 (6 bases). The CDR3 loop spans 13 amino acids. Germline values: CDR1 SGHRS, CDR2 YFSETQ. With 6 bases removed from V and 8 bases from J, the gap between germline ends came to 15 bases. In nucleotides, the CDR3 is TGCGCCAGCACTTCTAACGGGAGCTATGAGCAGTTCTTC. Encoded protein: CASTSNGSYEQFF.

The table lists this clonotype with many counts. The chain is built from TRBV5-1 and TRBJ1-2; 9 bases line up with TRBD1. This CDR3 has 16 residues. V dropped 0 bases and J dropped 2; count of bases not matched to a gene: 5. The germline V gene has CDR1 SGHRS and CDR2 YFSETQ. CDR3 DNA sequence: TGCGCCAGCAGCTTGGATTCACAGGGGGCAAACTATGGCTACACCTTC. Residues: CASSLDSQGANYGYTF.

This clonotype was recorded many times. V gene TRBV20-1 combines with J gene TRBJ1-5; no definite D call. CDR3 size: 14 residues. V dropped 6 bases and J dropped 2 bases, with 14 bases sitting between them. CDR1 is DFQATT, CDR2 SNEGSKA, per germline (reference sequence). The CDR3 DNA follows: TGCAGTGCCCCGGACGGCAGAGGCAATCAGCCCCAGCATTTT. Amino acid sequence: CSAPDGRGNQPQHF.

The chain employs TRBV7-2 and TRBJ2-1; TRBD2 agrees at 7 bases. With V trimmed by 0 bases and J by 6 bases, 8 bases remained unmatched. Germline-derived CDR1 and CDR2 are SGHTA and FQGNSA. This CDR3 spans 16 amino acids. CDR3 coding DNA: TGTGCCAGCAGCTTAGCGGGAGGGCGGGGCCGCAATGAGCAGTTCTTC. This codes for CASSLAGGRGRNEQFF.

Worth noting for this clonotype: A read error may be the cause here, since a much bigger clone is one base away. The J gene is TRBJ2-7, the V gene TRBV12-3 or TRBV12-4, with D unresolved. This CDR3 region has 13 residues. The ends were cut back, 4 bases at V and 2 bases at J, with 9 bases in the middle. In DNA, the CDR3 is TGTGCCAGCAGTTATGCTAGAACCTACGAGCAGTACTTC. Protein: CASSYARTYEQYF.

There are a few counts of this clonotype. The chain has TRBV6-1 and TRBJ2-7, with D tentatively TRBD1 (6 bases). CDR3 length equals 15 residues. V lost 2 bases and J 0 bases, leaving 11 bases between the germline ends. The V gene's germline CDR1 is MNHNS and CDR2 SASEGT. The CDR3 DNA is TGTGCCAGCAGTGAACGTAGCAGGGGCTCCTACGAGCAGTACTTC. Residues: CASSERSRGSYEQYF.

This rearrangement joins TRBV3-1 to TRBJ2-2; TRBD1 matches at 8 bases. Trimming at V came to 4 bases and at J to 6 bases, leaving 7 bases not matched to a gene. The germline CDR1 and CDR2 sequences are LGHDT and YNNKEL (reference sequence). The CDR3 covers 15 residues. The CDR3 loop reads CASSPGQGEAGELFF. Here the CDR3 DNA reads TGTGCCAGCAGCCCCGGACAGGGTGAGGCCGGGGAGCTGTTTTTT.

This clonotype was seen ten or more times. The J gene is TRBJ1-2, the V gene TRBV6-5; D perhaps matches TRBD1 (5 bases). The CDR3 totals 14 residues. V lost 6 bases, J lost 4 bases, and 15 bases lay in between. The germline V gene has CDR1 MNHEY and CDR2 SVGAGI. CDR3 amino acids: CASSPSPTVYGYTF. CDR3 nucleotide sequence: TGTGCCAGCAGCCCCAGCCCGACAGTCTATGGCTACACCTTC.

This clonotype was detected only a few times. The chain recombines TRBV4-1 with TRBJ2-1; 9 bases match TRBD2. CDR1 and CDR2 from the germline V gene are MGHRA and YSYEKL. Trimming removed 4 bases from V and 0 bases from J; junction bases left unmatched: 7. This CDR3 is 17 amino acids long. The CDR3 protein is CASSRGGVVASYNEQFF. In DNA, the CDR3 is TGCGCCAGCAGCCGCGGGGGGGTTGTAGCCTCCTACAATGAGCAGTTCTTC.

CDR3 sequence reads: CASSLGGNTGELFF. The CDR3 DNA follows: TGTGCCAGCAGCTTAGGGGGGAACACCGGGGAGCTGTTTTTT. This chain links TRBV7-9 with TRBJ2-2; D remains unclear. Germline CDR1 and CDR2: SEHNR and FQNEAQ (reference sequence). The CDR3 is made up of 14 amino acids. Trimming removed 1 base from V and 1 base from J, with 4 bases in between.